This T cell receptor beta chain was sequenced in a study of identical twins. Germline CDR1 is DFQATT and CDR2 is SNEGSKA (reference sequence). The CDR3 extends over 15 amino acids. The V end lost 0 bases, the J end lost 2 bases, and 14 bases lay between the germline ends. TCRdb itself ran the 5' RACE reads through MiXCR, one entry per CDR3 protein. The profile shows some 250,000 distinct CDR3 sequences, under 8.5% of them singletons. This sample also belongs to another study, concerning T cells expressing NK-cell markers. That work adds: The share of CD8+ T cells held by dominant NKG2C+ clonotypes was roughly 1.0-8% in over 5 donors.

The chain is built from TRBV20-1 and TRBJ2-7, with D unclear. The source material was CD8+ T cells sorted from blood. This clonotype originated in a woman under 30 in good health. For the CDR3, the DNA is TGCAGTGCTAGAGATCAGCGCGGACCGACCTACGAGCAGTACTTC. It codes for CSARDQRGPTYEQYF.